The source of this T cell receptor (beta chain) is a study of post-analysis software for immune sequencing data. The overall study: Relapsing-remitting, secondary progressive and progressive-relapsing forms of multiple sclerosis all featured among disease courses.

Unique molecular identifiers were present in the TCR beta cDNA libraries. Once about 0.95 to 10 million T cells were used, approximately 520,000 cDNA molecules resulted. Each CDR3 protein is one row after TCRdb ran MiXCR on the PCR reads. The data show some 690,000 distinct CDR3 sequences, around 27% seen once. Notes on this clonotype: The target antigen is unknown.

The length of the CDR3 is 16 residues. Germline V lookup: CDR1 LGHNA, CDR2 YSLEER. Study-wide findings and caveats: The normalized Chao1 diversity of multiple sclerosis patients was significantly lower than that of controls. Strong co-clustering by F measure was seen for same-batch samples. Patients showed TRBV5-6, TRBV5-1 and TRBV20-1 among roughly five TRBV segments more frequent than in controls.

Input material: blood. The rearrangement joins TRBV4-3 to TRBJ2-7; TRBD1 matches 8 bases. The end of the DNA is better explained by TRBJ2-5, so the J call may be wrong. The clonotype was recovered from a girl aged 10-17 years with multiple sclerosis. The CDR3 region has the DNA TGCGCCAGCAGCCAAGGTCCCAGGGGGCGTTGGGAGACCCAGTACTTC. It specifies CASSQGPRGRWETQYF.